Presented here are 14 T cell receptor beta chains from one specimen sequenced in a study of TIL therapy for anti-PD-1-resistant metastatic lung cancer. As to time point: pre-treatment sample, taken before nivolumab and TIL therapy. The immunoSEQ assay was v3. Clones were read by immunoSEQ multiplex PCR, and TCRdb kept only the in-frame ones, dropping some. The sample has 36,000 or so clones, 70% to 75% seen once; the top ten hold about 6%. Sequencing used blood, obtained at baseline. These receptors were obtained from a person between 30 and 80 years old with non-small cell lung cancer.

The chain carries TRBV4-1 and TRBJ2-1; a possible D gene is TRBD2 (6 bases). The CDR3 runs to 17 residues. Germline V CDR1 and CDR2: MGHRA, YSYEKL. V lost 3 bases, J lost 6 bases, and 21 bases lay in between. The CDR3 region has the DNA TGCGCCAGCAGCCATGCCAACCGGGACTTGGCGTTCAATGAGCAGTTCTTC. Translation: CASSHANRDLAFNEQFF.

The chain joins TRBV7-3 to TRBJ2-3; D uncertain. This CDR3 region has 14 residues. Between the trimmed V and J ends, which lost 1 base and 4 bases, there was a span of 9 bases. Germline V gene sequence: CDR1 SGHTA, CDR2 FQGTGA. The CDR3 spells CASSLNSRADTQYF. The CDR3 nucleotides read TGTGCCAGCAGCTTAAACTCCCGCGCAGATACGCAGTATTTT.

Regarding this clone: The junction and the germline gene differ at one end; a read error may be behind it. J is TRBJ2-3 and V is TRBV7-8, with TRBD2 matching over 12 bases. The CDR3 contains 15 residues. Germline CDR1 is SGHVS and CDR2 is FQNEAQ. The CDR3 here is CASSLAGGLSDTQYF. CDR3 DNA sequence: TGTGCCAGCAGCCTAGCGGGGGGGCTTTCCGATACGCAGTATTTT.

The rearrangement links TRBV9 to TRBJ1-6; 12 bases are a match to TRBD1. This CDR3 comprises 14 residues. Trimming took 3 bases from V and 11 from J; bases not matched to a gene: 3. Germline-derived CDR1 and CDR2 are SGDLS and YYNGEE. CDR3 nucleotides: TGTGCCAGCAGCGGGGGACAGGGGGCGACACCCCTCCACTTT. Protein sequence: CASSGGQGATPLHF.

The chain joins TRBV5-5 to TRBJ1-5, with TRBD1 identical over 7 bases. Germline loops: CDR1 SGHKS, CDR2 YYEKEE (reference sequence). The CDR3 contains 17 residues. V lost 0 bases to trimming and J lost 0 bases; unmatched junction nucleotides: 6. The DNA of the CDR3 is TGTGCCAGCAGCTTGGAATTCGGGACAGTTAGCAATCAGCCCCAGCATTTT. Translated: CASSLEFGTVSNQPQHF.

As regards this clone: The junction differs from germline at one of its ends, possibly a read error. The genes are TRBV2 and TRBJ1-1, with TRBD1 matching over 8 bases. Germline CDR1 is SNHLY and CDR2 is FYNNEI. The CDR3 is 15 residues long. The CDR3 here is CASREDRGFHTEAFF. For the CDR3, the DNA is TGTGCCAGCAGGGAAGACAGGGGATTCCACACTGAAGCTTTCTTT.

The rearrangement uses TRBV28 and TRBJ2-7, with TRBD1 matching 7 bases. The CDR3 length is 14 residues. V dropped 5 bases and J dropped 2; count of bases not matched to a gene: 6. Germline V gene sequence: CDR1 MDHEN, CDR2 SYDVKM. CDR3 nucleotide sequence: TGTGCCAGCAGTCCCCCCGGGACAGCCTACGAGCAGTACTTC. This encodes CASSPPGTAYEQYF.

This clone was detected only once. This rearrangement joins TRBV9 to TRBJ2-7; 7 nucleotides match TRBD1. This CDR3 is 15 amino acids long. The V and J ends lost 4 bases and 4 bases, in that order; junction bases with no gene match: 11. Germline V CDR1 and CDR2: SGDLS, YYNGEE. The CDR3 sequence: CASSLSSGQYYEQYF. DNA for the CDR3: TGTGCCAGCAGCCTTTCCTCGGGACAGTATTACGAGCAGTACTTC.

This clone has a handful of counts. V is TRBV4-1 and J is TRBJ2-1, with 7 bases matching TRBD2. Germline trimming cut 4 bases from V and 7 bases from J; bases unmatched to any gene: 13. The CDR3 extends over 16 amino acids. In germline, CDR1 is MGHRA, CDR2 YSYEKL. For the CDR3, the DNA is TGCGCCAGCAGCCGCACGGTTGCTAGCGGACCTAATGAGCAGTTCTTC. Amino acids: CASSRTVASGPNEQFF.

The J gene is TRBJ2-1, the V gene TRBV6-6; TRBD2 agrees at 7 bases. V shed 6 bases, J shed 7 bases, and the junction held 12 bases outside the gene matches. The CDR3 is 15 amino acids. The germline V gene has CDR1 MNHNY and CDR2 SVGAGI (reference sequence). CDR3 amino acids: CASREGRGSPNEQFF. The CDR3 DNA sequence: TGTGCCAGCAGGGAGGGGAGGGGCTCTCCGAATGAGCAGTTCTTC.

The V gene is TRBV28, the J gene TRBJ2-3; a weak D match, TRBD2 (5 bases). Trimming cost V 5 bases and J 3 bases, with 18 bases left between them. Germline V gene sequence: CDR1 MDHEN, CDR2 SYDVKM. The CDR3 runs 16 residues. The CDR3 loop is CASSLNFIGETDTQYF. The DNA for the CDR3 is TGTGCCAGCAGTCTAAACTTTATCGGGGAGACAGATACGCAGTATTTT.

The CDR3 here is CASSDMGRGFTEAFF. The CDR3 DNA reads TGTGCCAGCAGTGATATGGGGAGGGGTTTCACTGAAGCTTTCTTT. The chain combines TRBV7-3 with TRBJ1-1, with a possible D match to TRBD1 (5 bases). Germline lookup yields CDR1 SGHTA and CDR2 FQGTGA. The V gene lost 6 bases and the J gene lost 4 bases, with 18 bases spanning the gap. The CDR3 sequence is 15 residues long.

This clone was observed a handful of times. The gene calls are TRBV19 and TRBJ1-2, with D unresolved. This CDR3 has 12 amino acids. Trimming stripped 7 bases from V and 5 bases from J, with 11 bases between. Per the germline V gene, CDR1 is LNHDA and CDR2 is SQIVND (reference sequence). The CDR3 DNA reads as TGTGCCAGTAAAACAGAGACTTATGGCTACACCTTC. Translated: CASKTETYGYTF.

This clone was counted between two and nine times. CDR3 protein: CASRTEGTPYNEQFF. Written as DNA, the CDR3 is TGTGCCAGTAGGACGGAGGGGACTCCCTACAATGAGCAGTTCTTC. V is TRBV19 and J is TRBJ2-1; TRBD2 might be the D (6 bases). The CDR3 length is 15 residues. V dropped 6 bases and J dropped 2 bases, with 14 bases sitting between them. Germline loops: CDR1 LNHDA, CDR2 SQIVND (reference sequence).